This T cell receptor (beta chain) derives from a study of cytomegalovirus exposure and HLA in healthy donors. Study overall: The same platform was used for the 130 or so validation repertoires as for the roughly 670 first-cohort repertoires, as reported in a later analysis. Overall study results and limits: Cytomegalovirus-associated status was assigned to around 160 TCR beta chains.

The V and J ends lost 0 bases and 5 bases respectively, with 16 bases between them. The germline CDR1 and CDR2 sequences are GTSNPN and SVGIG (reference sequence). CDR3 length equals 16 residues. Of note for this clone: Its antigen is as yet unknown.

Sequenced by immunoSEQ multiplex PCR; TCRdb stores in-frame clones only, minus some. The table records 97,000 or so clones, over 85% of them present only once. Sequenced material: PBMCs. The gene calls are TRBV30 and TRBJ1-4; D is uncertain. The clonotype originates from a young woman in good health and CMV-seronegative. CDR3 amino acids: CAWSVIHRGVNEKLFF. The CDR3 bases are TGTGCCTGGAGTGTCATTCATCGGGGTGTGAATGAAAAACTGTTTTTT. Filled out from reference TRBV30 and TRBJ1-4, the complete variable domain reads SQTIHQWPATLVQPVGSPLSLECTVEGTSNPNLYWYRQAAGRGLQLLFYSVGIGQISSEVPQNLSASRPQDRQFILSSKKLLLSDSGFYLCAWSVIHRGVNEKLFFGSGTQLSVL.